The 29 T cell receptor beta chains presented below share a single source sample, sequenced in a study of cytomegalovirus exposure and HLA in healthy donors. The PCR ran on 60 Vbeta and 13 Jbeta primers. Profiled with immunoSEQ multiplex PCR; TCRdb holds only in-frame clones, not every one. The sample includes under 100,000 clones, around 81% of them seen just once. Sequenced: PBMCs. The receptors stem from a woman in her 70s in good health and CMV-seropositive.

This chain uses TRBV4-1 with TRBJ2-1, with D maybe TRBD2 (5 bases). V lost 0 bases and J 8 bases, leaving 14 bases between the germline ends. Germline lookup yields CDR1 MGHRA and CDR2 YSYEKL. The CDR3 has 15 residues. CDR3 coding DNA: TGCGCCAGCAGCCAAGAAGGGAGACCCCTCGATGAGCAGTTCTTC. It is translated as CASSQEGRPLDEQFF.

The chain joins TRBV9 to TRBJ2-1, with 13 bases matching TRBD2. Losses at the gene ends were 7 bases for V and 5 bases for J; bases not matched to a gene: 9. Germline V CDR1 and CDR2: SGDLS, YYNGEE. This CDR3 is built from 16 residues. The CDR3 sequence is CASGLAGESGDNEQFF. The CDR3 nucleotides read TGTGCCAGCGGACTAGCGGGAGAATCCGGCGACAATGAGCAGTTCTTC.

The rearrangement joins TRBV5-1 to TRBJ2-3, with 10 bases fitting TRBD1. The ends lost 0 bases at V and 6 bases at J; junction bases unmatched: 4. Germline V gene lookup returns CDR1 SGHRS and CDR2 YFSETQ. The CDR3 loop spans 15 amino acids. CDR3 residues: CASSLGQGASDTQYF. The CDR3 nucleotides read TGCGCCAGCAGCTTGGGACAGGGGGCGTCGGATACGCAGTATTTT.

The genes are TRBV10-3 and TRBJ1-1; TRBD1 aligns across 7 bases. Germline V gene sequence: CDR1 ENHRY, CDR2 SYGVKD. The CDR3 sequence is 13 residues long. V lost 7 bases, J lost 2 bases, and 4 bases stayed unmatched. CDR3 sequence: CAITRDRNTEAFF. CDR3 nucleotides: TGTGCCATCACCCGGGACAGAAACACTGAAGCTTTCTTT.

The chain is built from TRBV19 and TRBJ2-5, with 10 bases aligning to TRBD1. Trimming at V came to 6 bases and at J to 11 bases, leaving 9 bases not matched to a gene. The CDR3 covers 13 residues. CDR1 and CDR2 (germline): LNHDA, SQIVND (reference sequence). In DNA, the CDR3 is TGTGCCAGTAGCCAGACAGGGGGCCACGGGCAGTACTTC. Its protein product is CASSQTGGHGQYF.

This chain links TRBV5-1 with TRBJ2-5; 8 bases fit TRBD1. The CDR3 runs to 14 residues. CDR1 and CDR2 (germline): SGHRS, YFSETQ. The junction had 6 bases not matched to a gene; V was cut back by 4 bases and J by 4 bases. The CDR3 is CASSGQGAGETQYF. The CDR3, as DNA: TGCGCCAGCAGCGGCCAGGGGGCAGGAGAGACCCAGTACTTC.

There are a few counts of this clone. The chain recombines TRBV19 with TRBJ1-1; 7 bases are shared with TRBD1. The CDR3 runs to 13 residues. V shed 5 bases and J 6 bases; nucleotides not matched to a gene: 6. The germline V gene has CDR1 LNHDA and CDR2 SQIVND (reference sequence). The CDR3 sequence: CASSYDRVPEAFF. DNA for the CDR3: TGTGCCAGTAGTTACGACAGGGTCCCTGAAGCTTTCTTT.

V is TRBV11-2 and J is TRBJ2-2, with D unclear. Looked up from germline, CDR1 is SGHAT and CDR2 is FQNNGV. This CDR3 has 14 amino acids. V was cut by 3 bases and J by 0 bases, with 5 bases left in between. CDR3 sequence: CASSFFTNTGELFF. CDR3 DNA: TGTGCCAGCAGCTTTTTCACGAACACCGGGGAGCTGTTTTTT.

The J gene is TRBJ1-2, the V gene TRBV28; TRBD1 matches at 7 bases. The CDR3 is made up of 13 amino acids. Per the germline V gene, CDR1 is MDHEN and CDR2 is SYDVKM. V lost 6 bases to trimming and J lost 4 bases; unmatched junction nucleotides: 5. The CDR3 loop reads CASSLGTVYGYTF. The CDR3 DNA sequence: TGTGCCAGCAGCCTCGGGACAGTCTATGGCTACACCTTC.

This chain connects TRBV18 to TRBJ1-1; D not resolved. CDR3 size: 14 residues. Per the germline V gene, CDR1 is KGHSH and CDR2 is LQKENI. V lost 3 bases and J 2 bases, leaving 10 bases between the germline ends. The CDR3 here is CASSPGVSNTEAFF. DNA of the CDR3: TGTGCCAGCTCACCCGGGGTGTCCAACACTGAAGCTTTCTTT.

This chain joins TRBV2 and TRBJ2-1, with TRBD2 as a possible D gene (6 bases). The CDR3 consists of 15 residues. Trimming pared 6 bases from V and 7 bases from J, leaving 19 bases between. Germline V lookup: CDR1 SNHLY, CDR2 FYNNEI. CDR3 coding DNA: TGTGCCAGCAGCGGTGGGACTTCTCGCAGGAATGAGCAGTTCTTC. The encoded protein is CASSGGTSRRNEQFF.

Worth noting for this clone: A junction boundary mismatches the germline segment, possibly from a read error. The V and J genes are TRBV7-9 and TRBJ1-2; 11 nucleotides line up with TRBD1. CDR1 and CDR2 from the germline V gene are SEHNR and FQNEAQ (reference sequence). The CDR3 has 19 residues. The CDR3 DNA sequence: TGTTCCAGCAGCCGCGCCCTGGGGACAGGGGGACGAGCTAACTATGGCTACACCTTC. It is translated as CSSSRALGTGGRANYGYTF.

This clone was detected once. This chain uses TRBV7-9 with TRBJ1-2; D is ambiguous. Germline V gene lookup returns CDR1 SEHNR and CDR2 FQNEAQ (reference sequence). CDR3 size: 12 residues. V dropped 3 bases and J dropped 6 bases, with 8 bases sitting between them. The CDR3 loop is CASSLREDGYTF. In nucleotides, the CDR3 is TGTGCCAGCAGCTTGAGGGAGGATGGCTACACCTTC.

The V call is TRBV2, the J call TRBJ2-2; 7 bases map to TRBD2. The germline gives CDR1 SNHLY, CDR2 FYNNEI. J lost 4 bases, V lost 4 bases, and 3 bases had no gene match. CDR3 length: 14 amino acids. The CDR3 protein is CASSVRESTGELFF. The CDR3 DNA follows: TGTGCCAGCAGTGTGCGGGAGAGCACCGGGGAGCTGTTTTTT.

The chain links TRBV4-1 to TRBJ2-5, with TRBD2 identical over 14 bases. This CDR3 has 18 amino acids. In germline, CDR1 is MGHRA, CDR2 YSYEKL. The V and J ends lost 0 bases and 5 bases, in that order; junction bases with no gene match: 8. Here the CDR3 reads CASSQEGTSGSTGETQYF. The CDR3 DNA is TGCGCCAGCAGCCAAGAGGGGACTAGCGGGAGTACGGGGGAGACCCAGTACTTC.

This chain uses TRBV9 with TRBJ2-3, with 7 bases fitting TRBD1. The CDR3 runs to 15 residues. Germline CDR1 SGDLS, CDR2 YYNGEE. The junction had 9 bases not matched to a gene; V was cut back by 4 bases and J by 4 bases. The CDR3 DNA follows: TGTGCCAGCAGCCCACTCCAGGGGGAAGCAGATACGCAGTATTTT. Translating it yields CASSPLQGEADTQYF.

The V and J genes are TRBV5-4 and TRBJ2-3; TRBD1 matches at 7 bases. V lost 2 bases, J lost 3 bases, and 6 bases stayed unmatched. Germline V gives CDR1 SGHNT, CDR2 YYREEE (reference sequence). The CDR3 runs to 15 residues. CDR3 nucleotides: TGTGCCAGCAGCTTAGCAGGGGGTATGACAGATACGCAGTATTTT. The encoded protein is CASSLAGGMTDTQYF.

The CDR3 bases are TGCAGCGCCCAGACAGGGGCTGGCACTGAAGCTTTCTTT. This encodes CSAQTGAGTEAFF. The chain uses TRBV29-1 and TRBJ1-1, with 8 bases identical to TRBD1. Per germline, CDR1 SQVTM and CDR2 ANQGSEA. The V and J ends lost 7 bases and 4 bases, in that order; junction bases with no gene match: 8. The CDR3 is 13 residues long.

The J gene is TRBJ2-5, the V gene TRBV10-3; D is perhaps TRBD2 (5 bases). Looked up from germline, CDR1 is ENHRY and CDR2 is SYGVKD. This CDR3 is built from 16 residues. Trimming shortened V by 6 bases and J by 5 bases, and 22 bases separated the two germline ends. The CDR3 nucleotides read TGTGCCATCAGCCAAGAAAACCCCATAGCGCGTGAGACCCAGTACTTC. This encodes CAISQENPIARETQYF.

The V call is TRBV5-1, the J call TRBJ1-6; D call uncertain. The CDR3 has 13 amino acids. CDR1 and CDR2 (germline): SGHRS, YFSETQ. V was trimmed by 0 bases and J by 12 bases, leaving 10 bases between them. The CDR3 loop is CASSLGTREPLHF. In DNA, the CDR3 is TGCGCCAGCAGCTTGGGTACCCGGGAACCCCTCCACTTT.

J is TRBJ1-3 and V is TRBV14, with 7 bases aligning to TRBD1. Unmatched junction bases numbered 12, after V lost 6 bases and J lost 4 bases. Looked up from germline, CDR1 is SGHDN and CDR2 is FVKESK. CDR3 length: 16 amino acids. The DNA of the CDR3 is TGTGCCAGCAGGGCAAACAGGGGACTCTTGGGAAACACCATATATTTT. As protein: CASRANRGLLGNTIYF.

The chain couples TRBV29-1 to TRBJ1-1; 8 bases align to TRBD1. The V and J ends lost 4 bases and 8 bases, in that order; junction bases with no gene match: 6. The CDR3 covers 12 residues. Per germline, CDR1 SQVTM and CDR2 ANQGSEA. The DNA of the CDR3 is TGCAGCGTTGGGCAGGGGGCCGGGGAAGCTTTCTTT. It codes for CSVGQGAGEAFF.

The gene calls are TRBV5-4 and TRBJ2-5; TRBD1 is a possible D gene (6 bases). CDR1 is SGHNT, CDR2 YYREEE, per germline (reference sequence). Between the trimmed V and J ends, which lost 3 bases and 1 base, there was a span of 13 bases. This CDR3 has 15 amino acids. CDR3 nucleotides: TGTGCCAGCAGCTCCCGCCGGGACACCCAAGAGACCCAGTACTTC. It translates to CASSSRRDTQETQYF. Full variable domain (remainder filled in from reference TRBV5-4 and TRBJ2-5): ETGVTQSPTHLIKTRGQQVTLRCSSQSGHNTVSWYQQALGQGPQFIFQYYREEENGRGNFPPRFSGLQFPNYSSELNVNALELDDSALYLCASSSRRDTQETQYFGPGTRLLVL.

V usage is TRBV20-1 and J usage is TRBJ2-3; D ambiguous. The germline CDR1 and CDR2 sequences are DFQATT and SNEGSKA (reference sequence). This CDR3 comprises 10 residues. The CDR3 spells CSPSTDTQYF. CDR3 nucleotide sequence: TGCAGCCCTTCCACAGATACGCAGTATTTT.

The V gene is TRBV30, the J gene TRBJ1-5, with unresolved D. V lost 1 base and J lost 4, with 8 bases in between. There are 13 residues in the CDR3. Germline CDR1 is GTSNPN and CDR2 is SVGIG (reference sequence). In DNA, the CDR3 is TGTGCCTGGAGTGATGGAGAAAATCAGCCCCAGCATTTT. Translated: CAWSDGENQPQHF. Combining the CDR3 with reference TRBV30 and TRBJ1-5 gives the whole variable domain SQTIHQWPATLVQPVGSPLSLECTVEGTSNPNLYWYRQAAGRGLQLLFYSVGIGQISSEVPQNLSASRPQDRQFILSSKKLLLSDSGFYLCAWSDGENQPQHFGDGTRLSIL.

This clone was detected once. The chain has TRBV5-4 and TRBJ2-5, with 8 nucleotides matching TRBD2. Germline loops: CDR1 SGHNT, CDR2 YYREEE (reference sequence). Trimming took 4 bases from V and 0 from J; bases not matched to a gene: 2. This CDR3 contains 14 residues. In DNA, the CDR3 is TGTGCCAGCAGCCAGACTAGCGACCAAGAGACCCAGTACTTC. This gives the protein CASSQTSDQETQYF. Full variable domain (outside the CDR3, taken from reference TRBV5-4 and TRBJ2-5): ETGVTQSPTHLIKTRGQQVTLRCSSQSGHNTVSWYQQALGQGPQFIFQYYREEENGRGNFPPRFSGLQFPNYSSELNVNALELDDSALYLCASSQTSDQETQYFGPGTRLLVL.

This clone was counted between two and nine times. The rearrangement joins TRBV27 to TRBJ2-1; 7 bases fit TRBD2. Germline CDR1 is MNHEY and CDR2 is SMNVEV (reference sequence). J was trimmed by 3 bases and V by 2 bases; bases with no gene match: 10. This CDR3 contains 17 residues. CDR3 sequence reads: CASSLGLAAAVYNEQFF. DNA for the CDR3: TGTGCCAGCAGTTTAGGGCTAGCGGCTGCCGTCTACAATGAGCAGTTCTTC.

This clone was observed once. The chain joins TRBV4-2 to TRBJ2-5, with a possible D match to TRBD2 (7 bases). V was pared by 0 bases and J by 4 bases, with 21 bases between. This CDR3 has 18 residues. Germline lookup yields CDR1 LGHNA and CDR2 YNFKEQ. The CDR3 here is CASSQERDRGRGGETQYF. The CDR3 nucleotides read TGTGCCAGCAGCCAAGAAAGGGATCGCGGGAGAGGGGGAGAGACCCAGTACTTC.

This CDR3 reads CASSLGLSLTDNEQFF. Written as DNA, the CDR3 is TGTGCCAGCAGCTTGGGCTTGTCCCTTACAGACAATGAGCAGTTCTTC. The rearrangement links TRBV11-3 to TRBJ2-1; no definite D call. This CDR3 is 16 amino acids long. V lost 3 bases to trimming and J lost 5 bases, with 17 bases between them. The V gene's germline CDR1 is SGHNT and CDR2 YENEEA. The full variable domain, completed using reference TRBV11-3 and TRBJ2-1, is EAGVVQSPRYKIIEKKQPVAFWCNPISGHNTLYWYLQNLGQGPELLIRYENEEAVDDSQLPKDRFSAERLKGVDSTLKIQPAELGDSAVYLCASSLGLSLTDNEQFFGPGTRLTVL.